The 28 T cell receptor beta chains reported below all come from one sample, sequenced in a study of cytomegalovirus exposure and HLA in healthy donors. Vbeta (60) and Jbeta (13) primers were used in the PCR. TCRdb's table, derived via immunoSEQ multiplex PCR, lists solely in-frame clones and lacks some. The repertoire holds 210,000 or so clones, with over 65% as singletons. Sequencing was performed on PBMCs. All receptors derive from a woman aged 55-70 years in good health and CMV-seropositive.

The chain carries TRBV2 and TRBJ2-1; weak D call: TRBD2 (5 bases). Germline CDR1 is SNHLY and CDR2 is FYNNEI. Between the trimmed V and J ends, which lost 5 bases and 0 bases, there was a span of 8 bases. The CDR3 extends over 14 amino acids. In DNA, the CDR3 is TGTGCCAGCAGTAGGGAGAGCTCCTACAATGAGCAGTTCTTC. Translated: CASSRESSYNEQFF. The full variable domain, completed using reference TRBV2 and TRBJ2-1, is EPEVTQTPSHQVTQMGQEVILRCVPISNHLYFYWYRQILGQKVEFLVSFYNNEISEKSEIFDDQFSVERPDGSNFTLKIRSTKLEDSAMYFCASSRESSYNEQFFGPGTRLTVL.

This clone turned up a few times. This chain joins TRBV19 and TRBJ1-1, with TRBD1 matching 7 bases. The CDR3 has 16 amino acids. Germline assignment: CDR1 LNHDA and CDR2 SQIVND (reference sequence). With 4 bases clipped from V and 3 bases from J, the junction kept 11 bases outside the gene matches. In DNA, the CDR3 is TGTGCCAGTAGTAAGACAGGGTCTGGTTTGTACACTGAAGCTTTCTTT. It specifies CASSKTGSGLYTEAFF.

The V gene is TRBV4-3, the J gene TRBJ2-3, with D perhaps TRBD2 (7 bases). The germline gives CDR1 LGHNA, CDR2 YSLEER. V lost 1 base, J lost 4 bases, and 12 bases lay in between. This CDR3 is 15 amino acids long. The CDR3 DNA follows: TGCGCCAGCAGCCAAGTATCCGGGGGGCCAGATACGCAGTATTTT. As protein: CASSQVSGGPDTQYF.

CDR3 sequence (DNA): TGTGCCAGTAGTAAAGGGACAGGCGAGCAGTACTTC. As protein: CASSKGTGEQYF. This chain joins TRBV19 and TRBJ2-7; 8 bases are a match to TRBD1. Trimming took 4 bases from V and 6 from J; bases not matched to a gene: 2. This CDR3 is built from 12 residues. The V gene's germline CDR1 is LNHDA and CDR2 SQIVND (reference sequence).

J is TRBJ2-1 and V is TRBV10-1; 9 bases agree with TRBD1. CDR1 WNHNN and CDR2 SYGVQD come from the germline V gene (reference sequence). J gave up 7 bases and V 2 bases, and 9 bases lay outside the gene matches. The CDR3 spans 16 residues. Written as DNA, the CDR3 is TGCGCCAGCAGTGAGCCGGGACAGGGTCAAAGAAATGAGCAGTTCTTC. Protein sequence: CASSEPGQGQRNEQFF.

The count of this clone is one. The chain links TRBV6-6 to TRBJ2-3, with 7 bases fitting TRBD1. CDR3 length: 14 residues. Germline CDR1 reads MNHNY; CDR2 reads SVGAGI (reference sequence). V shed 6 bases, J shed 8 bases, and the junction held 11 bases outside the gene matches. CDR3 protein: CASSIQGVMVTQYF. The CDR3 DNA reads as TGTGCCAGCAGCATCCAGGGGGTAATGGTTACGCAGTATTTT.

The chain uses TRBV2 and TRBJ2-5; possibly TRBD1 for D (6 bases). The CDR3 extends over 16 amino acids. Trimming pared 7 bases from V and 0 bases from J, leaving 18 bases between. Germline V gives CDR1 SNHLY, CDR2 FYNNEI. The CDR3 DNA reads TGTGCCAGCATTTACAGGGTAGGAGTCTACCAAGAGACCCAGTACTTC. This translates into CASIYRVGVYQETQYF.

V usage is TRBV6-6 and J usage is TRBJ2-7; 9 bases fit TRBD2. The germline CDR1 and CDR2 sequences are MNHNY and SVGAGI (reference sequence). This CDR3 region has 14 residues. After removal of 8 bases from V and 0 bases from J, the junction contained 5 bases not matched to a gene. CDR3 in amino acids: CASQREVNSYEQYF. The CDR3 DNA sequence: TGTGCCAGCCAGCGGGAGGTGAACTCCTACGAGCAGTACTTC.

This clone was counted only a few times. V and J are TRBV27 and TRBJ2-1; the D gene is possibly TRBD1 (5 bases). The CDR3 covers 13 residues. Germline V gene sequence: CDR1 MNHEY, CDR2 SMNVEV (reference sequence). Trimming pared 5 bases from V and 6 bases from J, leaving 11 bases between. Here the CDR3 reads CASSMGRSNEQFF. The CDR3 DNA follows: TGTGCCAGCAGTATGGGGCGTTCCAATGAGCAGTTCTTC.

The chain links TRBV6-1 to TRBJ2-7, with 7 bases matching TRBD2. After removal of 6 bases from V and 7 bases from J, the junction contained 12 bases not matched to a gene. The length of the CDR3 is 14 residues. CDR1 and CDR2 from the germline V gene are MNHNS and SASEGT. In DNA form, the CDR3 reads TGTGCCAGCAGGGCCGGGACTACCACATCTGAGCAGTACTTC. It codes for CASRAGTTTSEQYF.

The chain carries TRBV19 and TRBJ1-5; 11 bases line up with TRBD1. The ends lost 8 bases at V and 0 bases at J; junction bases unmatched: 6. Looked up from germline, CDR1 is LNHDA and CDR2 is SQIVND (reference sequence). The CDR3 runs to 16 residues. The CDR3 is CASSDRGLYSNQPQHF. The CDR3 DNA sequence: TGTGCCAGTTCGGACAGGGGGCTTTATAGCAATCAGCCCCAGCATTTT. The whole variable domain, filled in from reference TRBV19 and TRBJ1-5, reads DGGITQSPKYLFRKEGQNVTLSCEQNLNHDAMYWYRQDPGQGLRLIYYSQIVNDFQKGDIAEGYSVSREKKESFPLTVTSAQKNPTAFYLCASSDRGLYSNQPQHFGDGTRLSIL.

The J gene is TRBJ2-1, the V gene TRBV9, with a possible D match to TRBD2 (5 bases). In germline, CDR1 is SGDLS, CDR2 YYNGEE. The CDR3 covers 16 residues. V lost 4 bases and J lost 8, with 22 bases in between. Here the CDR3 reads CASSTGPGGGPHEQFF. CDR3 sequence (DNA): TGTGCCAGCAGCACCGGGCCCGGCGGAGGACCCCATGAGCAGTTCTTC.

This chain connects TRBV5-1 to TRBJ2-1; tentative D call: TRBD1 (6 bases). The V gene lost 4 bases and the J gene lost 8 bases, with 10 bases spanning the gap. Germline V gene lookup returns CDR1 SGHRS and CDR2 YFSETQ. CDR3 length: 12 residues. This chain's CDR3 is CASSRTVHEQFF. CDR3 in DNA: TGCGCCAGCAGCAGGACAGTACATGAGCAGTTCTTC.

The genes are TRBV7-2 and TRBJ2-3; D remains ambiguous. Germline-derived CDR1 and CDR2 are SGHTA and FQGNSA. This CDR3 region has 13 residues. Trimming took off 5 bases at V and 2 bases at J, with 8 bases between the two ends. CDR3 loop: CASSPFVTDTQYF. The CDR3 region has the DNA TGTGCCAGCAGCCCCTTCGTCACAGATACGCAGTATTTT.

This chain joins TRBV25-1 and TRBJ1-6; 7 nucleotides match TRBD1. The V and J ends lost 6 bases and 4 bases, in that order; junction bases with no gene match: 6. The CDR3 spans 15 residues. Germline V CDR1 and CDR2: MGHDK, SYGVNS. The CDR3 coding sequence is TGTGCCAGCAGAGCTCCGGGACAGTATAATTCACCCCTCCACTTT. This sequence encodes CASRAPGQYNSPLHF.

V is TRBV6-6 and J is TRBJ2-3, with D tentatively TRBD2 (5 bases). Trimming took off 6 bases at V and 1 base at J, with 14 bases between the two ends. The CDR3 length is 15 residues. Germline-derived CDR1 and CDR2 are MNHNY and SVGAGI (reference sequence). CDR3 nucleotides: TGTGCCAGCAGCCCGGGGAACCGCGGCACAGATACGCAGTATTTT. Protein sequence: CASSPGNRGTDTQYF.

The V call is TRBV19, the J call TRBJ2-5, with D possibly being TRBD1 (6 bases). The CDR3 is 13 residues long. The germline gives CDR1 LNHDA, CDR2 SQIVND (reference sequence). V dropped 5 bases and J dropped 5 bases, with 12 bases sitting between them. As DNA, the CDR3 is TGTGCCAGTAGTTTCCTACAGGGTGAGACCCAGTACTTC. As protein: CASSFLQGETQYF.

The chain has TRBV7-9 and TRBJ2-1, with D perhaps matching TRBD2 (6 bases). Germline V gene data show CDR1 as SEHNR and CDR2 as FQNEAQ (reference sequence). The V end was cut by 6 bases, the J end by 8 bases, with 8 bases between. The CDR3 totals 11 residues. The CDR3 reads CASRSGDEQFF. In DNA, the CDR3 is TGTGCCAGCAGATCGGGAGATGAGCAGTTCTTC.

This clone was counted between two and nine times. The genes are TRBV6-1 and TRBJ1-2; D gene uncertain. The CDR3 is 13 residues long. V was shortened by 2 bases and J by 8 bases, with 12 bases between the two germline ends. The germline gives CDR1 MNHNS, CDR2 SASEGT. The CDR3 sequence: CASSEKEVGGYTF. DNA of the CDR3: TGTGCCAGCAGTGAAAAGGAGGTGGGGGGCTACACCTTC.

V is TRBV5-8 and J is TRBJ1-4; no clear D gene. Germline V gene data show CDR1 as SGHTS and CDR2 as YDEGEE. The length of the CDR3 is 13 residues. Trimming removed 0 bases at V and 7 bases at J, with 7 bases between. The CDR3 nucleotides are TGTGCCAGCAGCTTGGTTGGGAGTGAAAAACTGTTTTTT. It specifies CASSLVGSEKLFF.

The J gene is TRBJ1-1, the V gene TRBV6-1; D perhaps matches TRBD1 (5 bases). The CDR3 sequence is 14 residues long. Germline V gene lookup returns CDR1 MNHNS and CDR2 SASEGT. Between the trimmed V and J ends, which lost 5 bases and 4 bases, there was a span of 14 bases. The CDR3 DNA reads as TGTGCCAGCAGTTTGGGGGGTTTGGGCACTGAAGCTTTCTTT. It translates to CASSLGGLGTEAFF.

This chain uses TRBV7-9 with TRBJ2-5; no clear D gene. Trimming pared 3 bases from V and 5 bases from J, leaving 19 bases between. Germline V gene lookup returns CDR1 SEHNR and CDR2 FQNEAQ (reference sequence). The CDR3 consists of 16 residues. This CDR3 reads CASSFSMQVLRETQYF. The CDR3 region has the DNA TGTGCCAGCAGCTTCAGTATGCAGGTATTACGGGAGACCCAGTACTTC.

In nucleotides, the CDR3 is TGCGCCAGCAGCTTGGACCTGGGGGGAGGGCTGAACATTCAGTACTTC. It encodes CASSLDLGGGLNIQYF. The chain uses TRBV5-1 and TRBJ2-4, with 7 bases matching TRBD2. From germline, CDR1 is SGHRS and CDR2 YFSETQ. The CDR3 extends over 16 amino acids. V lost 0 bases to trimming and J lost 7 bases; unmatched junction nucleotides: 10.

The genes are TRBV4-2 and TRBJ1-1; maybe TRBD1 (6 bases). V was pared by 0 bases and J by 5 bases, with 16 bases between. The CDR3 consists of 16 residues. The germline CDR1 and CDR2 sequences are LGHNA and YNFKEQ. The CDR3 coding sequence is TGTGCCAGCAGCCAAGATCTTTCAGGGGTCCCAACTGAAGCTTTCTTT. Translation gives CASSQDLSGVPTEAFF.

The table lists this clone with a few counts. The rearrangement links TRBV19 to TRBJ1-4; D unclear. Germline V gene lookup returns CDR1 LNHDA and CDR2 SQIVND (reference sequence). The CDR3 is 11 residues long. Trimming took off 7 bases at V and 9 bases at J, with 9 bases between the two ends. CDR3 sequence (DNA): TGTGCCAGTACCACAACCCAAAAACTGTTTTTT. Amino acid sequence: CASTTTQKLFF.

The chain uses TRBV30 and TRBJ1-5, with TRBD1 identical over 7 bases. The V gene end was trimmed by 0 bases and the J gene end by 1 base; junction bases not matched to a gene: 3. CDR1 and CDR2 (germline): GTSNPN, SVGIG (reference sequence). The CDR3 consists of 15 residues. This chain's CDR3 is CAWSVGTVSNQPQHF. The CDR3 nucleotides read TGTGCCTGGAGTGTGGGGACAGTCAGCAATCAGCCCCAGCATTTT.

The gene calls are TRBV7-3 and TRBJ2-5; 9 nucleotides line up with TRBD2. Trimming removed 2 bases from V and 5 bases from J; junction bases left unmatched: 6. From germline, CDR1 is SGHTA and CDR2 FQGTGA. The CDR3 is made up of 15 amino acids. The CDR3 loop reads CASSLGTSWWETQYF. The CDR3 DNA reads TGTGCCAGCAGCTTAGGGACTAGCTGGTGGGAGACCCAGTACTTC.

About this clone itself: At one boundary the junction diverges from the germline segment, which might be a read error. The gene calls are TRBV29-1 and TRBJ1-4; TRBD1 aligns across 9 bases. The CDR3 is 13 residues long. CDR1 is SQVTM, CDR2 ANQGSEA, per germline. The CDR3 sequence: CSVRARDREGHHF. CDR3 in DNA: TGCAGCGTCCGAGCCCGGGACAGGGAGGGCCACCATTTT. The full variable domain, with the rest looked up from reference TRBV29-1 and TRBJ1-4, is SAVISQKPSRDICQRGTSLTIQCQVDSQVTMMFWYRQQPGQSLTLIATANQGSEATYESGFVIDKFPISRPNLTFSTLTVSNMSPEDSSIYLCSVRARDREGHHFGSGTQLSVL.